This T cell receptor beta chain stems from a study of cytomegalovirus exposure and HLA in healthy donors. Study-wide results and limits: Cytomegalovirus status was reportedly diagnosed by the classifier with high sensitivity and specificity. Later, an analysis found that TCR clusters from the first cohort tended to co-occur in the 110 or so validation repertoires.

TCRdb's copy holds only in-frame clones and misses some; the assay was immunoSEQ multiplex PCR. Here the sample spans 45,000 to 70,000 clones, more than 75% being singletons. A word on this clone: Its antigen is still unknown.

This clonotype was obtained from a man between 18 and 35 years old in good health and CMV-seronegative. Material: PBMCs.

CDR3 sequence reads: CASSVEWQVSYNEQFF. CDR3 nucleotides: TGTGCCAGCAGCGTAGAATGGCAGGTCTCCTACAATGAGCAGTTCTTC. This chain links TRBV9 with TRBJ2-1; D gene uncertain. Deletions cut 0 bases from V and 0 bases from J, with 10 bases between. The germline CDR1 and CDR2 sequences are SGDLS and YYNGEE. The CDR3 runs to 16 residues.